Below, one T cell receptor beta chain is given with its context. The target antigen is unknown. Germline lookup yields CDR1 MDHEN and CDR2 SYDVKM. Trimming cost V 7 bases and J 6 bases, with 22 bases left between them. This CDR3 has 16 residues. Profiling relied on immunoSEQ multiplex PCR, and the TCRdb table lists in-frame clones only, not all of them. The sample holds 150,000 to 200,000 clones; 90% to 95% are singletons and the top ten take about 0.07%. The data were obtained in a study of shared clonotypes between healthy human individuals. General study results and limits: Naive CD4 clonotypes were shared across several donors at roughly 4.6%.

The chain carries TRBV28 and TRBJ2-1, with unresolved D. Sequenced input: naive CD4+ T cells sorted from blood. Subset noted: CD45RA+ positively selected. The sequence was collected from a woman younger than 45 in good health. CDR3 residues: CASTKIGLVVGNEQFF. The CDR3 DNA sequence: TGTGCCAGCACTAAAATCGGGTTGGTCGTGGGCAATGAGCAGTTCTTC.